These 27 T cell receptor beta chains were sequenced from one sample in a study of early T cells in non-severe SARS-CoV-2 infection (dated by TCRdb to 2020 to 2023). The method was 5' RACE. The instrument given in TCRdb is NextSeq 500. Starting from the raw public reads, TCRdb applied fastp trimming at Q25, assembled clones with MiXCR and retained in-frame beta chains. Rows are unified per CDR3 protein, each entry keeping the most common DNA and genes. In all, the sample holds more than 65,000 distinct CDR3 sequences, and around an eighth of those were seen once. In total, the top ten clones hold less than 3.5% of the sample. The input for sequencing was whole blood, taken at baseline. These receptors were taken from an adult who was a healthcare worker with PCR-confirmed SARS-CoV-2 infection or an uninfected control (not recorded which).

This clonotype was found a few times. The CDR3 reads CASSEAGGTGELFF. The CDR3 nucleotides are TGTGCCAGTAGCGAGGCAGGGGGGACCGGGGAGCTGTTTTTT. The chain carries TRBV19 and TRBJ2-2; weak D call: TRBD1 (7 bases). This CDR3 comprises 14 residues. V lost 6 bases, J lost 5 bases, and 13 bases lay in between. Germline CDR1 is LNHDA and CDR2 is SQIVND (reference sequence).

This clonotype was counted between two and nine times. The chain recombines TRBV9 with TRBJ1-2, with 7 bases fitting TRBD1. CDR1 is SGDLS and CDR2 is YYNGEE in the germline V gene. Trimming took 2 bases from V and 3 from J; bases not matched to a gene: 10. CDR3 length: 16 residues. This CDR3 reads CASSVHPEQGYYGYTF. CDR3 nucleotides: TGTGCCAGCAGCGTCCACCCTGAACAGGGGTACTATGGCTACACCTTC.

This clonotype has more than one count but fewer than ten. The CDR3 protein is CASSGSPVSDEQFF. The CDR3, as DNA: TGTGCCAGCAGCGGGTCCCCCGTGTCCGATGAGCAGTTCTTC. The rearrangement links TRBV3-1 to TRBJ2-1; D gene ambiguous. The CDR3 consists of 14 residues. CDR1 and CDR2 (germline): LGHDT, YNNKEL (reference sequence). Trimming took off 5 bases at V and 8 bases at J, with 16 bases between the two ends.

V and J are TRBV2 and TRBJ1-6, with D possibly being TRBD1 (5 bases). Germline values: CDR1 SNHLY, CDR2 FYNNEI. V gave up 6 bases and J gave up 0 bases, with 9 bases separating them. CDR3 length equals 15 residues. The CDR3 DNA follows: TGTGCCAGCAGAGGGGCGAGCTCCTATAATTCACCCCTCCACTTT. Translation gives CASRGASSYNSPLHF.

This clonotype showed up just a few times. The chain couples TRBV20-1 to TRBJ1-5; D gene ambiguous. V lost 0 bases and J 5 bases, leaving 8 bases between the germline ends. Looked up from germline, CDR1 is DFQATT and CDR2 is SNEGSKA (reference sequence). CDR3 length: 13 residues. The CDR3 loop reads CSAREVLDQPQHF. CDR3 sequence (DNA): TGCAGTGCTAGAGAAGTCCTTGATCAGCCCCAGCATTTT.

The chain couples TRBV5-1 to TRBJ1-4; D remains unclear. V lost 1 base and J lost 4, with 8 bases in between. CDR3 size: 14 residues. The V gene's germline CDR1 is SGHRS and CDR2 YFSETQ. CDR3 protein: CASSLNDVNEKLFF. DNA of the CDR3: TGCGCCAGCAGCTTGAATGACGTTAATGAAAAACTGTTTTTT.

The rearrangement uses TRBV21-1 and TRBJ2-5. TRBV21-1 is described as a pseudogene. The CDR3 totals 17 residues. The CDR3 sequence is CASSKEILSRFQETQYF. CDR3 sequence (DNA): TGTGCCAGCAGCAAAGAGATTTTAAGCAGATTCCAAGAGACCCAGTACTTC.

This rearrangement joins TRBV6-5 to TRBJ1-1, with 7 bases matching TRBD1. CDR3 length: 15 residues. Germline CDR1 MNHEY, CDR2 SVGAGI. J lost 4 bases, V lost 6 bases, and 11 bases had no gene match. The CDR3 DNA reads TGTGCCAGCAGCTCACCAGGGGGTGGAAGCACTGAAGCTTTCTTT. This translates into CASSSPGGGSTEAFF.

This chain joins TRBV12-3 or TRBV12-4 and TRBJ2-1; 9 bases are a match to TRBD2. This CDR3 region has 15 residues. V lost 5 bases, J lost 4 bases, and 6 bases stayed unmatched. CDR3 sequence: CASSASSGGYNEQFF. The CDR3 region has the DNA TGTGCCAGCAGTGCGAGTAGCGGGGGTTACAATGAGCAGTTCTTC.

Only a few counts were recorded for this clonotype. The chain employs TRBV11-2 and TRBJ2-5; tentative D call: TRBD2 (5 bases). V gave up 3 bases and J gave up 5 bases, with 10 bases separating them. The CDR3 contains 13 residues. Germline V CDR1 and CDR2: SGHAT, FQNNGV. CDR3 region: CASSFEWRETQYF. The CDR3 bases are TGTGCCAGCAGCTTCGAATGGAGGGAGACCCAGTACTTC.

This clonotype was detected many times. The chain joins TRBV12-3 or TRBV12-4 to TRBJ1-5; D gene unclear. With 1 base removed from V and 2 bases from J, the gap between germline ends came to 6 bases. The CDR3 covers 14 residues. CDR3 coding DNA: TGTGCCAGCAGTTTAGTTTTAGGCAATCAGCCCCAGCATTTT. Protein: CASSLVLGNQPQHF.

The chain is built from TRBV6-2 or TRBV6-3 and TRBJ2-4; no clear D gene. From germline, CDR1 is MNHEY and CDR2 SVGEGT. V was clipped by 5 bases and J by 4 bases, with 3 bases between them. The CDR3 loop spans 11 amino acids. CDR3 amino acids: CASSRKNIQYF. CDR3 nucleotide sequence: TGTGCCAGCAGTCGAAAAAACATTCAGTACTTC.

This clonotype occurred a few times. The V call is TRBV20-1, the J call TRBJ2-2; no clear D gene. The V end lost 3 bases, the J end lost 0 bases, and 8 bases lay between the germline ends. Germline assignment: CDR1 DFQATT and CDR2 SNEGSKA (reference sequence). CDR3 size: 14 residues. For the CDR3, the DNA is TGCAGTGCTAGGGCACAGTCGAACACCGGGGAGCTGTTTTTT. Protein sequence: CSARAQSNTGELFF.

This clonotype was counted many times. The chain combines TRBV6-6 with TRBJ1-2; TRBD1 matches 7 bases. This CDR3 has 11 residues. J lost 8 bases, V lost 8 bases, and 5 bases had no gene match. CDR1 is MNHNY and CDR2 is SVGAGI in the germline V gene (reference sequence). The CDR3 spells CASSQGGGYTF. In DNA form, the CDR3 reads TGTGCCAGCTCCCAGGGGGGAGGCTACACCTTC.

The J gene is TRBJ1-1, the V gene TRBV4-1; no clear D. With 2 bases removed from V and 0 bases from J, the gap between germline ends came to 13 bases. Per germline, CDR1 MGHRA and CDR2 YSYEKL. The CDR3 totals 16 residues. The CDR3 loop reads CASSQPPGLMNTEAFF. The CDR3 bases are TGCGCCAGCAGCCAACCCCCCGGGCTCATGAACACTGAAGCTTTCTTT.

There are many counts of this clonotype. The chain employs TRBV7-2 and TRBJ2-1; D remains unclear. In germline, CDR1 is SGHTA, CDR2 FQGNSA. V lost 5 bases to trimming and J lost 3 bases, with 11 bases between them. This CDR3 is built from 14 residues. The CDR3 sequence is CASSPTSGYNEQFF. The CDR3 region has the DNA TGTGCCAGCAGCCCCACGTCGGGCTACAATGAGCAGTTCTTC. Drawing the rest from reference TRBV7-2 and TRBJ2-1, the complete variable domain is GAGVSQSPSNKVTEKGKDVELRCDPISGHTALYWYRQSLGQGLEFLIYFQGNSAPDKSGLPSDRFSAERTGGSVSTLTIQRTQQEDSAVYLCASSPTSGYNEQFFGPGTRLTVL.

This clonotype showed up just a few times. This sequence joins TRBV10-1 and TRBJ2-2; D not resolved. V was pared by 6 bases and J by 0 bases, with 5 bases between. This CDR3 region has 13 residues. Germline lookup yields CDR1 WNHNN and CDR2 SYGVQD (reference sequence). CDR3 residues: CASRSTNTGELFF. The CDR3 DNA sequence: TGCGCCAGCAGGTCTACGAACACCGGGGAGCTGTTTTTT.

The table lists this clonotype with many counts. The chain has TRBV7-8 and TRBJ2-3; 8 nucleotides match TRBD1. The CDR3 covers 15 residues. V shed 1 base and J 5 bases; nucleotides not matched to a gene: 5. In germline, CDR1 is SGHVS, CDR2 FQNEAQ. The CDR3 coding sequence is TGTGCCAGCAGCTTAGACTCCAGGGGGCAAGATACGCAGTATTTT. As protein: CASSLDSRGQDTQYF. Filled out from reference TRBV7-8 and TRBJ2-3, the complete variable domain reads GAGVSQSPRYKVAKRGQDVALRCDPISGHVSLFWYQQALGQGPEFLTYFQNEAQLDKSGLPSDRFFAERPEGSVSTLKIQRTQQEDSAVYLCASSLDSRGQDTQYFGPGTRLTVL.

There are a few counts of this clonotype. The V and J genes are TRBV11-3 and TRBJ2-2, with D unresolved. The CDR3 is 14 amino acids. Germline values: CDR1 SGHNT, CDR2 YENEEA. Between the trimmed V and J ends, which lost 1 base and 5 bases, there was a span of 8 bases. The CDR3 is CASSLGPETGELFF. CDR3 nucleotide sequence: TGTGCCAGCAGCTTAGGACCGGAGACCGGGGAGCTGTTTTTT.

The chain is built from TRBV7-2 and TRBJ2-7, with a tentative D call TRBD2 (5 bases). Germline assignment: CDR1 SGHTA and CDR2 FQGNSA. V was clipped by 1 base and J by 2 bases, with 15 bases between them. The CDR3 is 16 amino acids. The DNA for the CDR3 is TGTGCCAGCAGCTTAGAGGGTACCGGGGTACCCTACGAGCAGTACTTC. This codes for CASSLEGTGVPYEQYF.

This clonotype has just a few counts. The V and J genes are TRBV7-2 and TRBJ2-7; D is perhaps TRBD1 (6 bases). V was pared by 3 bases and J by 3 bases, with 12 bases between. The germline V gene has CDR1 SGHTA and CDR2 FQGNSA. This CDR3 is built from 14 residues. For the CDR3, the DNA is TGTGCCAGCAGCTTGGACGGACAGTTCTACGAGCAGTACTTC. As protein: CASSLDGQFYEQYF. Complete variable domain (other parts from reference TRBV7-2 and TRBJ2-7): GAGVSQSPSNKVTEKGKDVELRCDPISGHTALYWYRQSLGQGLEFLIYFQGNSAPDKSGLPSDRFSAERTGGSVSTLTIQRTQQEDSAVYLCASSLDGQFYEQYFGPGTRLTVT.

This clonotype was recorded many times. This sequence joins TRBV6-5 and TRBJ1-2; 10 bases agree with TRBD1. The germline gives CDR1 MNHEY, CDR2 SVGAGI. CDR3 length equals 14 residues. The J segment lost 6 bases and the V segment lost 5 bases, leaving 6 bases of the junction unmatched. The CDR3 region is CASSRDRGSDGYTF. DNA of the CDR3: TGTGCCAGCAGTCGGGACAGGGGATCGGATGGCTACACCTTC.

In this sample, this clonotype turned up many times. The chain combines TRBV28 with TRBJ2-1; D is ambiguous. The V and J ends lost 5 bases and 2 bases respectively, with 7 bases between them. The CDR3 consists of 13 residues. The germline CDR1 and CDR2 sequences are MDHEN and SYDVKM. The CDR3, as DNA: TGTGCCAGCAGTCTCTGGCCCTACAATGAGCAGTTCTTC. It encodes CASSLWPYNEQFF.

Many counts were recorded for this clonotype. This chain uses TRBV10-2 with TRBJ2-1; D is ambiguous. Germline values: CDR1 WSHSY, CDR2 SAAADI. This CDR3 is built from 15 residues. V was clipped by 8 bases and J by 3 bases, with 17 bases between them. The CDR3 DNA reads as TGCGCCAGCCCTACTCCGGGTTTCCACTACAATGAGCAGTTCTTC. This translates into CASPTPGFHYNEQFF.

The J gene is TRBJ2-5, the V gene TRBV7-2; D unclear. CDR3 size: 13 residues. V shed 2 bases and J shed 4 bases, with 8 bases lying between them. Germline V gene data show CDR1 as SGHTA and CDR2 as FQGNSA. The CDR3 DNA sequence: TGTGCCAGCAGCTTACCGGTTCGAGAGACCCAGTACTTC. The encoded protein is CASSLPVRETQYF.

V gene TRBV29-1 combines with J gene TRBJ1-1; maybe TRBD1 (5 bases). The CDR3 is 13 amino acids. Per the germline V gene, CDR1 is SQVTM and CDR2 is ANQGSEA. The V and J ends lost 2 bases and 1 base respectively, with 8 bases between them. The DNA for the CDR3 is TGCAGCGTTGAACAGGGTGGGAACACTGAAGCTTTCTTT. It encodes CSVEQGGNTEAFF.

This clonotype showed up just a few times. V usage is TRBV20-1 and J usage is TRBJ1-2; tentatively, D is TRBD1 (5 bases). V lost 0 bases, J lost 3 bases, and 8 bases lay in between. The CDR3 covers 13 residues. Germline V gene sequence: CDR1 DFQATT, CDR2 SNEGSKA (reference sequence). CDR3 in DNA: TGCAGTGCTAGAGACGGGGCCCACTATGGCTACACCTTC. Translated: CSARDGAHYGYTF.